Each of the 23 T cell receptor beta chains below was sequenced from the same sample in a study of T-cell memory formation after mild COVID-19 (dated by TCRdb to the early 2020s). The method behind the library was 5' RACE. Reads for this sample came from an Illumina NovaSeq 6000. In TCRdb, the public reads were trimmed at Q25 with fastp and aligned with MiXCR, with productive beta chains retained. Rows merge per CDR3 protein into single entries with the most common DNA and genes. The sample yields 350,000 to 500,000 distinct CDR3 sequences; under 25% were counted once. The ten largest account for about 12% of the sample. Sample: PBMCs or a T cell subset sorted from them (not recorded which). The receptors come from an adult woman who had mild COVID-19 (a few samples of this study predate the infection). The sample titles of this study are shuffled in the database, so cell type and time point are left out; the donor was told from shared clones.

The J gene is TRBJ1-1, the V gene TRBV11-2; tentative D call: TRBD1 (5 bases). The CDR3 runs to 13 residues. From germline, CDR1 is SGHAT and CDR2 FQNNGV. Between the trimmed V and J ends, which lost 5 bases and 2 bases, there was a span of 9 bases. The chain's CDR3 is CASSERGNTEAFF. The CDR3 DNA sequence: TGTGCCAGCAGCGAGAGGGGTAACACTGAAGCTTTCTTT.

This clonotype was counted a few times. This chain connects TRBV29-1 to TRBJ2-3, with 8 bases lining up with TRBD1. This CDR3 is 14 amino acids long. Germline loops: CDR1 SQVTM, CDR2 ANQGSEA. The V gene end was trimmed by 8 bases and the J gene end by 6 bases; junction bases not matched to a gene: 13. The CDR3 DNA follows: TGCAGCCTAAGGTCGGACAGGGTCAGCGATACGCAGTATTTT. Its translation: CSLRSDRVSDTQYF.

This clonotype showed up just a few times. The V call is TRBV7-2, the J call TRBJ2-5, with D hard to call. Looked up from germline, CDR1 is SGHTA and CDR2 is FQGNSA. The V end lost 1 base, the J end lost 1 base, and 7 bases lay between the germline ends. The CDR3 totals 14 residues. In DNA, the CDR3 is TGTGCCAGCAGCTTAGGTTTCGGCCAAGAGACCCAGTACTTC. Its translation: CASSLGFGQETQYF.

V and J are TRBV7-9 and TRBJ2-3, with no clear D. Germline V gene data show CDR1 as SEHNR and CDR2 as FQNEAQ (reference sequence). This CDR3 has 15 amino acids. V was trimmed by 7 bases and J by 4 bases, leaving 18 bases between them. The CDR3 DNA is TGTGCCAGCACTCCAAGGGCAGCCGTCTCAGATACGCAGTATTTT. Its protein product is CASTPRAAVSDTQYF.

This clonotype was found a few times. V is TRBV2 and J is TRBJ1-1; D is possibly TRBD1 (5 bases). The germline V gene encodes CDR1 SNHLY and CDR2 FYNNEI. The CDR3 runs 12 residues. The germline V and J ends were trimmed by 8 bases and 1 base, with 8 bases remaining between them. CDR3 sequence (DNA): TGTGCCAGCCGACAGCCGAACACTGAAGCTTTCTTT. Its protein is CASRQPNTEAFF.

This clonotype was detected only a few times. The CDR3 nucleotides are TGCGCCAGCAGCCCCCAGGGACAGGGGACGAACACTGAAGCTTTCTTT. Protein: CASSPQGQGTNTEAFF. The chain carries TRBV5-1 and TRBJ1-1, with 10 bases identical to TRBD1. V lost 4 bases to trimming and J lost 1 base; unmatched junction nucleotides: 7. Germline V CDR1 and CDR2: SGHRS, YFSETQ. This CDR3 has 16 amino acids. Variable domain in full (rest from reference TRBV5-1 and TRBJ1-1): KAGVTQTPRYLIKTRGQQVTLSCSPISGHRSVSWYQQTPGQGLQFLFEYFSETQRNKGNFPGRFSGRQFSNSRSEMNVSTLELGDSALYLCASSPQGQGTNTEAFFGQGTRLTVV.

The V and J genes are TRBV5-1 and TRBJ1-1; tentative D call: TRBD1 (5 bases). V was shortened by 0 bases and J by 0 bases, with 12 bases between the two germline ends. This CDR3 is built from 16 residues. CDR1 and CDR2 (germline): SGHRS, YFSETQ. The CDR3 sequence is CASSLEPRGMNTEAFF. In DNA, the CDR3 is TGCGCCAGCAGCTTGGAACCTAGGGGTATGAACACTGAAGCTTTCTTT.

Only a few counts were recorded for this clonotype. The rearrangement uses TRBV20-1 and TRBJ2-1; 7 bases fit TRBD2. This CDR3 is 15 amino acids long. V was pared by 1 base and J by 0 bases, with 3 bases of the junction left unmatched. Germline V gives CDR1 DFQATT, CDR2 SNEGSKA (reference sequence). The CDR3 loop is CSARARLASYNEQFF. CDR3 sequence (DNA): TGCAGTGCTAGAGCCCGACTAGCCTCCTACAATGAGCAGTTCTTC.

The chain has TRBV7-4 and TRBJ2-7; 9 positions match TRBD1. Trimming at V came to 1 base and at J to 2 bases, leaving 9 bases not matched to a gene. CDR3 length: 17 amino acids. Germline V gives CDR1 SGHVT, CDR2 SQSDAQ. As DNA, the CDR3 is TGTGCCAGCAGCTTAGATCCTGACAGGGGGTCCACCTACGAGCAGTACTTC. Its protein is CASSLDPDRGSTYEQYF.

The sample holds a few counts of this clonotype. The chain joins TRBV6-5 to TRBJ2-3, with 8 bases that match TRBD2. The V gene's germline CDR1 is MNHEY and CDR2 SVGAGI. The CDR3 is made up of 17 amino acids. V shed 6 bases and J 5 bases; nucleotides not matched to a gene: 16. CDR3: CASSQGYGGLEEDTQYF. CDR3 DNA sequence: TGTGCCAGCAGCCAAGGTTATGGGGGACTAGAAGAAGATACGCAGTATTTT.

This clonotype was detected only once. The CDR3 bases are TGTGCCAGCAGCTTAGCGCCCCAGCCGGGGGATACGCAGTATTTT. Protein sequence: CASSLAPQPGDTQYF. The chain combines TRBV7-9 with TRBJ2-7, with D possibly matching TRBD2 (5 bases). Matching the DNA end better, TRBJ2-3 makes the J call doubtful. Germline V gene lookup returns CDR1 SEHNR and CDR2 FQNEAQ (reference sequence). The CDR3 runs to 15 residues.

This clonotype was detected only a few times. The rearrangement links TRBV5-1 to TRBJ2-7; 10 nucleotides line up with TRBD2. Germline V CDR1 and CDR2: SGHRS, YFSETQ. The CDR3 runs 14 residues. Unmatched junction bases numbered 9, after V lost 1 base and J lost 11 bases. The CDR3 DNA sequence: TGCGCCAGCAGCTTGCGGCTAGCGGGGGATGGGGAGTACTTC. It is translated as CASSLRLAGDGEYF.

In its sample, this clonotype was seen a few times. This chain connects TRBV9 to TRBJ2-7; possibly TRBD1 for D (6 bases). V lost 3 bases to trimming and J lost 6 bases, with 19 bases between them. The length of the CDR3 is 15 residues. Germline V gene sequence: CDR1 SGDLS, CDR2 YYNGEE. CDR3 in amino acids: CASSALRTDRAEQYF. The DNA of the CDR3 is TGTGCCAGCAGCGCATTGAGGACGGACAGAGCCGAGCAGTACTTC.

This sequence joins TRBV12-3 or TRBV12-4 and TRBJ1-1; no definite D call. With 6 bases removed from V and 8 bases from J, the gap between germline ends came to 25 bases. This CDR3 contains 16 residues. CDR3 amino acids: CASSANGLLDTSEAFF. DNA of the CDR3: TGTGCCAGCAGCGCAAACGGACTGCTTGATACCTCCGAAGCTTTCTTT.

The CDR3 DNA sequence: TGTGCCAGCAGCTTAATGAGGTCGCTAGCGGGAGGACGGACCGGGACCGGGGAGCTGTTTTTT. This codes for CASSLMRSLAGGRTGTGELFF. The rearrangement joins TRBV7-3 to TRBJ2-2; 11 bases fit TRBD2. J was trimmed by 5 bases and V by 1 base; bases with no gene match: 18. Germline CDR1 SGHTA, CDR2 FQGTGA. The CDR3 spans 21 residues.

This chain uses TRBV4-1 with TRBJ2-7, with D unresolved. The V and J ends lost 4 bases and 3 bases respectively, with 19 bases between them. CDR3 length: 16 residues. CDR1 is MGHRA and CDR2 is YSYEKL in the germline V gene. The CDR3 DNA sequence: TGCGCCAGCAGCCCGCAGCCTACAGAGAGCTTCTACGAGCAGTACTTC. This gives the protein CASSPQPTESFYEQYF.

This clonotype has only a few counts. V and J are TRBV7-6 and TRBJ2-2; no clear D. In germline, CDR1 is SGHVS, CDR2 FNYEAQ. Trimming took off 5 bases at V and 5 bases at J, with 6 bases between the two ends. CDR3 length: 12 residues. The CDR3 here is CASSHLTGELFF. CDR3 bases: TGTGCCAGCAGCCACCTGACCGGGGAGCTGTTTTTT.

The CDR3 DNA sequence: TGTGCCAGCAGCATAAAGACCGGGGAGCTGTTTTTT. Protein sequence: CASSIKTGELFF. The J gene is TRBJ2-2, the V gene TRBV5-5, with D unclear. Germline V gives CDR1 SGHKS, CDR2 YYEKEE (reference sequence). V dropped 4 bases and J dropped 5 bases, with 6 bases sitting between them. This CDR3 has 12 amino acids.

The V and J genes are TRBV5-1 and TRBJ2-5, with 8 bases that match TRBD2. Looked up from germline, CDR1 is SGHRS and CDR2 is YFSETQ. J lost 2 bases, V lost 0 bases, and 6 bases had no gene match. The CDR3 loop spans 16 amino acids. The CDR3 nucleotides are TGCGCCAGCAGCTTGGGCTCCGGGGGGGGTCAAGAGACCCAGTACTTC. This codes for CASSLGSGGGQETQYF.

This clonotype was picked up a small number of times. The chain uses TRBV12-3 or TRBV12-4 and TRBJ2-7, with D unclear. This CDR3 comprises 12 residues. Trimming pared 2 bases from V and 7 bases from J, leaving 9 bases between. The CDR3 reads CASSLPPGEQYF. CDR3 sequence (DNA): TGTGCCAGCAGTTTACCTCCCGGGGAGCAGTACTTC.

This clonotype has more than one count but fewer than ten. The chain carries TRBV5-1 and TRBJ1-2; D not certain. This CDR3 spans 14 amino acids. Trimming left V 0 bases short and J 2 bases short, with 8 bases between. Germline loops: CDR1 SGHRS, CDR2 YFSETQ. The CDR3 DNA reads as TGCGCCAGCAGCTTGGACGGGGTAAACTATGGCTACACCTTC. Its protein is CASSLDGVNYGYTF.

CDR3 bases: TGTGCCAGCAGTTTTAGTGGCGGGAACACTGAAGCTTTCTTT. This translates into CASSFSGGNTEAFF. The J gene is TRBJ1-1, the V gene TRBV12-3 or TRBV12-4; unclear D gene. V lost 3 bases and J 1 base, leaving 9 bases between the germline ends. This CDR3 comprises 14 residues.

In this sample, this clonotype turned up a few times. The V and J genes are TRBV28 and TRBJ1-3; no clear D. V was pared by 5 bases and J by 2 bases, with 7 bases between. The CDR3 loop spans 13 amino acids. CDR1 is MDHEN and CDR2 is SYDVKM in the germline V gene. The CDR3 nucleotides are TGTGCCAGCAGTAACCCGCCTGGAAACACCATATATTTT. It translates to CASSNPPGNTIYF.